The 7 T cell receptor beta chains presented below share a single source sample, sequenced in a study of T cells in Graves' hyperthyroidism and ophthalmopathy. The CDR3 regions of TCR beta were amplified from RNA transcripts. When the TCR CDR3 underwent first-round RT-PCR, the HTBI primer set was used. TCRdb re-called the multiplex PCR reads with MiXCR, one entry per CDR3 protein. Altogether about 260,000 distinct CDR3 sequences are present, about 17% being singletons, with the ten largest covering about 30%. Sequences were obtained from blood. These receptors all stem from a young woman with Graves' ophthalmopathy.

This chain uses TRBV7-9 with TRBJ1-2, with D hard to call. Trimming shortened V by 1 base and J by 8 bases, and 17 bases separated the two germline ends. The germline V gene has CDR1 SEHNR and CDR2 FQNEAQ (reference sequence). The CDR3 sequence is 15 residues long. The CDR3, as DNA: TGTGCCAGCAGCTTAGTCAACCCGGGGAGGTACGGCTACACCTTC. It encodes CASSLVNPGRYGYTF. Looking up the rest from reference TRBV7-9 and TRBJ1-2 gives the full variable domain: DTGVSQNPRHKITKRGQNVTFRCDPISEHNRLYWYRQTLGQGPEFLTYFQNEAQLEKSRLLSDRFSAERPKGSFSTLEIQRTEQGDSAMYLCASSLVNPGRYGYTFGSGTRLTVV.

This clonotype has ten or more counts. The chain combines TRBV6-1 with TRBJ2-3; D unresolved. The CDR3 runs to 14 residues. V shed 4 bases and J shed 2 bases, with 10 bases lying between them. Germline V gene sequence: CDR1 MNHNS, CDR2 SASEGT. This CDR3 reads CASSVIPSTDTQYF. The CDR3 DNA is TGTGCCAGCAGTGTAATCCCCTCCACAGATACGCAGTATTTT.

This clonotype was picked up a small number of times. This chain joins TRBV28 and TRBJ1-5, with 11 positions matching TRBD1. Per germline, CDR1 MDHEN and CDR2 SYDVKM. There are 19 residues in the CDR3. V gave up 3 bases and J gave up 7 bases; unmatched junction bases: 17. In nucleotides, the CDR3 is TGTGCCAGCAGTTTCACCTACTCAGGGACAGGGGGAAGTCGGCAGCCCCAGCATTTT. Translation gives CASSFTYSGTGGSRQPQHF.

This clonotype was observed many times. The chain employs TRBV6-1 and TRBJ1-2, with D unresolved. V was cut by 1 base and J by 6 bases, with 15 bases left in between. Germline V CDR1 and CDR2: MNHNS, SASEGT. The CDR3 has 15 residues. The CDR3 is CASSEVIRKKDGYTF. CDR3 coding DNA: TGTGCCAGCAGTGAAGTAATCAGGAAGAAGGATGGCTACACCTTC.

The CDR3: CSVEDRDNQSYEQYF. In nucleotides, the CDR3 is TGCAGCGTTGAAGATCGAGACAACCAATCCTACGAGCAGTACTTC. The chain recombines TRBV29-1 with TRBJ2-7; no reliable D call. The CDR3 contains 15 residues. Germline lookup yields CDR1 SQVTM and CDR2 ANQGSEA. Trimming took off 0 bases at V and 1 base at J, with 13 bases between the two ends.

This clonotype was found a few times. This chain connects TRBV19 to TRBJ2-2, with 7 bases that match TRBD1. The CDR3 sequence is 16 residues long. Germline V gene lookup returns CDR1 LNHDA and CDR2 SQIVND (reference sequence). The V segment lost 1 base and the J segment 4 bases; nucleotides outside the gene matches: 6. The DNA for the CDR3 is TGTGCCAGTAGTATAGCGAAGGGGGCGACCACCGGGGAGCTGTTTTTT. Its translation is CASSIAKGATTGELFF.

This clonotype was counted between two and nine times. The CDR3 loop is CASSYDRTLQEAFF. The CDR3 DNA sequence: TGTGCCAGCAGTTACGACAGAACCCTACAAGAAGCTTTCTTT. The genes are TRBV6-5 and TRBJ1-1; D is perhaps TRBD1 (5 bases). The V gene lost 2 bases and the J gene lost 8 bases, with 15 bases spanning the gap. Looked up from germline, CDR1 is MNHEY and CDR2 is SVGAGI. The CDR3 length is 14 residues.